This is a list of T cell receptor beta chains from one sample in a study of cytomegalovirus exposure and HLA in healthy donors. TCRdb's copy holds only in-frame clones and misses some; the assay was immunoSEQ multiplex PCR. This sample has some 130,000 clones, with less than 85% found just once. Sequencing used PBMCs. These TCRs come from a male donor in good health and CMV-seronegative. The CDR3 runs from the conserved cysteine through the conserved F or W. A D gene is named only where the DNA matches it firmly. Expanded clones are given a class, and other clones once, few, many or no size at all.

>16|TRBV14|NA|NA|TRBJ1-4
CASSPRRGTTNEKLFF
TGTGCCAGCAGCCCTCGGAGAGGCACAACTAATGAAAAACTGTTTTTT
>16|TRBV6-6|TRBD2|NA|TRBJ2-5
CASSYGEGGLEETQYF
TGTGCCAGCAGTTACGGTGAGGGAGGGCTGGAAGAGACCCAGTACTTC
>14|TRBV6-5|TRBD2|NA|TRBJ2-5
CASSYAGGIRTQYF
TGTGCCAGCAGTTACGCCGGGGGGATCAGGACCCAGTACTTC
>10|TRBV30|NA|NA|TRBJ1-2
CARGGGGYTF
TGTGCAAGGGGGGGAGGTGGCTACACCTTC
>16|TRBV10-1|TRBD2|NA|TRBJ2-3
CASSDRGRGVTDTQYF
TGCGCCAGCAGTGACCGTGGCCGGGGGGTCACAGATACGCAGTATTTT
>16|TRBV10-3|NA|NA|TRBJ2-7
CAISEGETGRMREQYF
TGTGCCATCAGTGAGGGTGAGACAGGGAGGATGCGCGAGCAGTACTTC
>14|TRBV6-4|NA|NA|TRBJ1-1
CASSEWGGDTEAFF
TGTGCCAGCAGTGAATGGGGGGGAGACACTGAAGCTTTCTTT
>14|TRBV7-2|NA|few|TRBJ1-1
CASSSYTGDTEAFF
TGTGCCAGCAGCTCATATACGGGAGATACTGAAGCTTTCTTT
>11|TRBV7-9|NA|NA|TRBJ1-2
CSSSLSGGYTF
TGTTCCAGCAGCTTATCCGGTGGCTACACCTTC
>18|TRBV5-1|TRBD2|NA|TRBJ2-3
CASSPSGTSGRDADTQYF
TGCGCCAGCAGCCCTTCCGGGACTAGCGGGAGGGATGCAGATACGCAGTATTTT
>14|TRBV5-1|NA|once|TRBJ1-1
CASSSPRRGPEAFF
TGCGCCAGCAGCTCGCCCCGTCGTGGGCCTGAAGCTTTCTTT